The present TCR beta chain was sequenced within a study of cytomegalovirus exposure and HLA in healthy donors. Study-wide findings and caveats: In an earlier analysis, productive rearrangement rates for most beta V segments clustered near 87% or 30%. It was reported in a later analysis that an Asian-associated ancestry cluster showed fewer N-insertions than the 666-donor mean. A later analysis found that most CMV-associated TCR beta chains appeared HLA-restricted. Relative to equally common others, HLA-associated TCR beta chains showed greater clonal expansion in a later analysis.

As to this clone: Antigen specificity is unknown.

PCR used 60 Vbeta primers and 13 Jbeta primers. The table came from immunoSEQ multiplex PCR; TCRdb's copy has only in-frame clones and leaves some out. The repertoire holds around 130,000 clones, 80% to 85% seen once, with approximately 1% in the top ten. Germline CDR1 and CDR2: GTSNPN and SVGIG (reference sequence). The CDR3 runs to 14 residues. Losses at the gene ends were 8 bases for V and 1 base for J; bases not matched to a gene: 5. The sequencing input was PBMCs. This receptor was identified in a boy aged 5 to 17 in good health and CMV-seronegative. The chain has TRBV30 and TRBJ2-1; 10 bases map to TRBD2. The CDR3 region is CASQGLASYNEQFF. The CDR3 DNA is TGTGCCAGCCAGGGACTAGCGTCCTACAATGAGCAGTTCTTC.